This T cell receptor beta chain derives from a study of early T cells in non-severe SARS-CoV-2 infection. With V trimmed by 5 bases and J by 5 bases, 3 bases remained unmatched. The length of the CDR3 is 13 residues. Germline CDR1 and CDR2: LNHDA and SQIVND (reference sequence). This clonotype was picked up a small number of times. Unique molecular identifiers (one per individual cDNA molecule) were attached. In TCRdb, the 5' RACE reads were re-called with MiXCR into one record per CDR3 protein. The sample yields tens of thousands of distinct CDR3 sequences, roughly 8.4% seen once. The TCR comes from an adult who was a healthcare worker with PCR-confirmed SARS-CoV-2 infection or an uninfected control (not recorded which). Sample: whole blood. The genes are TRBV19 and TRBJ2-1, with 7 bases identical to TRBD2. The CDR3 bases are TGTGCCAGTAGTTGGGGAGGGGACAATGAGCAGTTCTTC. Protein product: CASSWGGDNEQFF.